This T cell receptor (beta chain) was sequenced during a study of blood T cell repertoires in COVID-19. Method: immunoSEQ multiplex PCR; TCRdb's copy keeps in-frame clones and lacks some. Of around 310,000 clones listed, around 89% are singletons. The CDR3 is made up of 15 amino acids. The ends were cut back, 0 bases at V and 6 bases at J, with 11 bases in the middle. The germline V gene has CDR1 MNHNS and CDR2 SASEGT. This clonotype originated in a woman aged 40 to 49 with COVID-19, enrolled during active disease. The sample was peripheral blood. The rearrangement links TRBV6-1 to TRBJ2-2; tentatively, D is TRBD1 (5 bases). The CDR3, as DNA: TGTGCCAGCAGTGAAGCAGGGGTTTACGCCGGGGAGCTGTTTTTT. Its protein is CASSEAGVYAGELFF.